The 20 T cell receptor beta chains presented below share a single source sample, sequenced in a study of read filtering for tumor transcriptome and immune sequencing. Molecular barcoded adaptors covering alpha/delta and beta/gamma chains were used on 400 ng RNA. From the reads, TCRdb called clonotypes with MiXCR, one entry per CDR3 protein. Of 20,000 to 25,000 distinct CDR3 sequences in the sample, approximately 13% were seen once. Sequences were obtained from a population of CD138-negative cells sorted from bone marrow. The source of these receptors is a donor at least 40 years old with multiple myeloma.

This clonotype showed up many times. The V and J genes are TRBV6-5 and TRBJ2-5; D may be TRBD1 or TRBD2 (5 bases each). The CDR3 loop spans 14 amino acids. The germline V and J ends were trimmed by 6 bases and 5 bases, with 16 bases remaining between them. From germline, CDR1 is MNHEY and CDR2 SVGAGI. CDR3 loop: CASSGTDEMETQYF. CDR3 DNA: TGTGCCAGCAGCGGGACGGACGAGATGGAGACCCAGTACTTC.

This clonotype was counted ten times or more. The chain combines TRBV20-1 with TRBJ2-1; the match to TRBD2 covers 13 bases. The ends lost 6 bases at V and 0 bases at J; junction bases unmatched: 14. The CDR3 is 19 amino acids. Germline CDR1 DFQATT, CDR2 SNEGSKA (reference sequence). Here the CDR3 DNA reads TGCAGTGCCACATCTGCGGGACTAGCGGGACTAAGCTCCTACAATGAGCAGTTCTTC. It is translated as CSATSAGLAGLSSYNEQFF.

This clonotype appeared many times. The junction and the germline gene differ at one end; a read error may be behind it. V usage is TRBV5-1 and J usage is TRBJ1-4, with D uncertain. The CDR3 totals 16 residues. Germline CDR1 and CDR2: SGHRS and YFSETQ. The CDR3 DNA sequence: TGCGCCAGCAGCTTTTTGTCCGGTGGGGAAAATGAAAAACTGTCTTTT. It is translated as CASSFLSGGENEKLSF.

This clonotype was counted ten times or more. The rearrangement uses TRBV3-1 and TRBJ2-7; possibly TRBD2 for D (5 bases). Germline loops: CDR1 LGHDT, CDR2 YNNKEL (reference sequence). Between the trimmed V and J ends, which lost 4 bases and 0 bases, there was a span of 19 bases. The CDR3 has 17 residues. CDR3 DNA sequence: TGTGCCAGCAGCCTTAAAGCCATGGGAGCTCGCTCCTACGAGCAGTACTTC. Protein: CASSLKAMGARSYEQYF.

This clonotype came up a few times. This chain uses TRBV20-1 with TRBJ1-5, with D tentatively TRBD1 (6 bases). This CDR3 is 13 amino acids long. Germline V gene data show CDR1 as DFQATT and CDR2 as SNEGSKA (reference sequence). Between the trimmed V and J ends, which lost 6 bases and 5 bases, there was a span of 14 bases. The CDR3 here is CSAHRDTDQPQHF. CDR3 in DNA: TGCAGTGCCCACCGGGACACAGATCAGCCCCAGCATTTT.

This clonotype was counted many times. The V gene is TRBV12-3 or TRBV12-4, the J gene TRBJ1-5; 8 bases line up with TRBD1. J lost 3 bases, V lost 6 bases, and 7 bases had no gene match. The CDR3 spans 15 residues. This chain's CDR3 is CASSSDRAPNQPQHF. The CDR3 coding sequence is TGTGCCAGCAGCTCGGACAGGGCTCCCAATCAGCCCCAGCATTTT.

There are many counts of this clonotype. The chain joins TRBV30 to TRBJ2-7; D possibly corresponds to TRBD2 (5 bases). Germline CDR1 and CDR2: GTSNPN and SVGIG (reference sequence). CDR3 length: 15 residues. The V end was cut by 1 base, the J end by 0 bases, with 13 bases between. The CDR3 spells CAWSAGFTSSYEQYF. CDR3 nucleotides: TGTGCCTGGAGTGCGGGGTTCACGAGCTCCTACGAGCAGTACTTC.

This clonotype was counted many times. This chain uses TRBV11-2 with TRBJ2-1; D perhaps matches TRBD2 (5 bases). Germline-derived CDR1 and CDR2 are SGHAT and FQNNGV. The CDR3 extends over 15 amino acids. The germline V and J ends were trimmed by 1 base and 4 bases, with 11 bases remaining between them. The CDR3, as DNA: TGTGCCAGCAGCTTAGGAGGGAACAATTACAATGAGCAGTTCTTC. It encodes CASSLGGNNYNEQFF.

In its sample, this clonotype was seen many times. This may arise from a read error, as a much more abundant clone is one base away. The conserved closing phenylalanine or tryptophan is absent in this CDR3, likely reflecting a read error. The V gene is TRBV29-1, the J gene TRBJ2-1; D may correspond to TRBD1 or TRBD2 (6 bases each). Trimming took off 0 bases at V and 7 bases at J, with 10 bases between the two ends. Germline assignment: CDR1 SQVTM and CDR2 ANQGSEA. This CDR3 region has 13 residues. CDR3 sequence reads: CSVEDWRGNEQFL. CDR3 sequence (DNA): TGCAGCGTTGAAGATTGGAGGGGGAATGAGCAGTTCCTC.

V and J are TRBV6-6 and TRBJ2-2; 9 nucleotides align to TRBD1. CDR1 and CDR2 (germline): MNHNY, SVGAGI (reference sequence). The CDR3 consists of 15 residues. With 6 bases clipped from V and 7 bases from J, the junction kept 9 bases outside the gene matches. The CDR3 protein is CASSPGDRGGGELFF. The CDR3 DNA is TGTGCCAGCAGCCCCGGCGACAGGGGGGGCGGGGAGCTGTTTTTT.

The table lists this clonotype with many counts. The genes are TRBV7-2 and TRBJ2-3, with D possibly TRBD1 on 6 matching bases. The CDR3 spans 16 residues. CDR1 and CDR2 (germline): SGHTA, FQGNSA. Trimming pared 4 bases from V and 2 bases from J, leaving 16 bases between. CDR3 residues: CASSSPDRTNTDTQYF. The CDR3 DNA reads TGTGCCAGCAGCTCGCCGGACAGAACCAACACAGATACGCAGTATTTT.

This clonotype has ten or more counts. The CDR3: CASSLDDRGSPDTQYF. CDR3 in DNA: TGTGCCAGCAGCTTAGACGACAGGGGGAGTCCAGATACGCAGTATTTT. V and J are TRBV13 and TRBJ2-3; TRBD1 matches 9 bases. This CDR3 is built from 16 residues. J was trimmed by 4 bases and V by 1 base; bases with no gene match: 6. Germline V gene lookup returns CDR1 PRHDT and CDR2 FYEKMQ (reference sequence).

This clonotype was detected many times. V usage is TRBV28 and J usage is TRBJ2-3, with 10 bases matching TRBD2. CDR1 and CDR2 from the germline V gene are MDHEN and SYDVKM. The J segment lost 6 bases and the V segment lost 3 bases, leaving 12 bases of the junction unmatched. The CDR3 sequence is 17 residues long. The DNA of the CDR3 is TGTGCCAGCAGTTTCGCGGGAAAGCGGGAGGGGGGCGATACGCAGTATTTT. Protein sequence: CASSFAGKREGGDTQYF.

As for this clonotype: This clone may be a read error of a much larger clone one base away. The chain is built from TRBV5-1 and TRBJ2-7, with D possibly TRBD1 on 5 matching bases. Germline V lookup: CDR1 SGHRS, CDR2 YFSETQ. Trimming shortened V by 5 bases and J by 1 base, and 16 bases separated the two germline ends. This CDR3 comprises 15 residues. Here the CDR3 reads CASRPSGSTSYEQYF. CDR3 sequence (DNA): TGCGCCAGCAGACCTTCAGGGTCCACTTCCTACGAGCAGTACTTC. The full variable domain, completed using reference TRBV5-1 and TRBJ2-7, is KAGVTQTPRYLIKTRGQQVTLSCSPISGHRSVSWYQQTPGQGLQFLFEYFSETQRNKGNFPGRFSGRQFSNSRSEMNVSTLELGDSALYLCASRPSGSTSYEQYFGPGTRLTVT.

This clonotype occurred a few times. V gene TRBV29-1 combines with J gene TRBJ1-2, with 8 bases matching TRBD1. Germline V lookup: CDR1 SQVTM, CDR2 ANQGSEA. The CDR3 runs 17 residues. The V gene end was trimmed by 3 bases and the J gene end by 5 bases; junction bases not matched to a gene: 17. The CDR3 loop is CSVDNLPGQVEGYGYTF. In nucleotides, the CDR3 is TGCAGCGTTGACAATCTCCCGGGACAGGTGGAAGGATATGGCTACACCTTC. Complete variable domain (other parts from reference TRBV29-1 and TRBJ1-2): SAVISQKPSRDICQRGTSLTIQCQVDSQVTMMFWYRQQPGQSLTLIATANQGSEATYESGFVIDKFPISRPNLTFSTLTVSNMSPEDSSIYLCSVDNLPGQVEGYGYTFGSGTRLTVV.

This clonotype came up many times. The chain links TRBV20-1 to TRBJ2-3, with D possibly being TRBD1 or TRBD2 (5 bases each). The CDR3 is 17 amino acids. V lost 2 bases to trimming and J lost 1 base, with 19 bases between them. The germline V gene has CDR1 DFQATT and CDR2 SNEGSKA (reference sequence). The DNA of the CDR3 is TGCAGTGCTAGAACCCTCCGGGACCTAGGGCGCACAGATACGCAGTATTTT. Translated, it gives CSARTLRDLGRTDTQYF.

By frequency in the sample, this clonotype is hyperexpanded (1% or more). The J gene is TRBJ2-2, the V gene TRBV11-3; tentative D call: TRBD2 (6 bases). Per germline, CDR1 SGHNT and CDR2 YENEEA. V shed 9 bases and J shed 5 bases, with 16 bases lying between them. CDR3 length: 14 residues. Written as DNA, the CDR3 is TGTGCCAGTATGACGGGAGCATCGACCGGGGAGCTGTTTTTT. Its protein product is CASMTGASTGELFF.

This clonotype was seen at least ten times. The rearrangement links TRBV29-1 to TRBJ1-2, with unresolved D. The CDR3 is 11 amino acids. Germline lookup yields CDR1 SQVTM and CDR2 ANQGSEA. With 4 bases removed from V and 8 bases from J, the gap between germline ends came to 11 bases. The CDR3 region is CSVVASLGYTF. As DNA, the CDR3 is TGCAGCGTTGTGGCCTCCCTCGGCTACACCTTC.

The table lists this clonotype with many counts. The chain recombines TRBV10-2 with TRBJ2-3; TRBD2 matches at 11 bases. With V trimmed by 5 bases and J by 5 bases, 12 bases remained unmatched. The length of the CDR3 is 17 residues. Germline V gene lookup returns CDR1 WSHSY and CDR2 SAAADI. In DNA, the CDR3 is TGCGCCAGCAGTCATAGCGGGAGGGCCTTACGTCAAGATACGCAGTATTTT. Translated: CASSHSGRALRQDTQYF.

This clonotype was found many times. The chain uses TRBV2 and TRBJ1-1; a possible D gene is TRBD1 (6 bases). From germline, CDR1 is SNHLY and CDR2 FYNNEI. Deletions cut 3 bases from V and 2 bases from J, with 13 bases between. CDR3 size: 15 residues. The CDR3 protein is CASSDPRTANTEAFF. CDR3 DNA sequence: TGTGCCAGCAGTGATCCTAGGACAGCTAACACTGAAGCTTTCTTT.